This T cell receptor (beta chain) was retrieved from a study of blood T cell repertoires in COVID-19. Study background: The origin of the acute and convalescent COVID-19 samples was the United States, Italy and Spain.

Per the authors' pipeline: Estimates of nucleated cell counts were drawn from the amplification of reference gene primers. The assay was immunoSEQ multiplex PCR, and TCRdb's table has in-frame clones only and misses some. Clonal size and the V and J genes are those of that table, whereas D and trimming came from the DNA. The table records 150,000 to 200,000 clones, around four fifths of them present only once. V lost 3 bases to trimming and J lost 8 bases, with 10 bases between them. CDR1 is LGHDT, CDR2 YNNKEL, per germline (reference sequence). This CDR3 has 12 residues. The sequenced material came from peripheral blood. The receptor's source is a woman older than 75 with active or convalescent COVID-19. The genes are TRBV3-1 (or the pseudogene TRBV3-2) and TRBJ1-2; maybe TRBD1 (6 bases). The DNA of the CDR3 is TGTGCCAGCAGCCACAGGGGTGGCGGCTACACCTTC. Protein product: CASSHRGGGYTF.